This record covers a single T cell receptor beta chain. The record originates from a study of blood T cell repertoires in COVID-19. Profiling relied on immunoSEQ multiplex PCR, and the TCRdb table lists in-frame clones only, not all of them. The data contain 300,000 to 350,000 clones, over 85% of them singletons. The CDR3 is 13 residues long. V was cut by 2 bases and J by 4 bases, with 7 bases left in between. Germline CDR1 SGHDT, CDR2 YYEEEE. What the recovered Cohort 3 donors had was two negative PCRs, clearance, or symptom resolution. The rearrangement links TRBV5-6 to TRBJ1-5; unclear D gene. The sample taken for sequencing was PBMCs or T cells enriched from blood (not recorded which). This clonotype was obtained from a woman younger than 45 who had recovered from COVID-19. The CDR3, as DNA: TGTGCCAGCAGCTTTGGCTCAAATCAGCCCCAGCATTTT. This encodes CASSFGSNQPQHF.